This TCR beta chain was identified during a study of T cell clones after liver transplantation. The CDR3 loop spans 15 amino acids. Trimming removed 1 base from V and 4 bases from J; junction bases left unmatched: 2. Per the germline V gene, CDR1 is SNHLY and CDR2 is FYNNEI. The protocol was immunoSEQ multiplex PCR, while the TCRdb copy is restricted to in-frame clones and leaves out a portion. The sample has over 14,000 clones; around 90% are singletons. This sequence joins TRBV2 and TRBJ2-3, with 10 bases matching TRBD1. This sequence was found in a human donor who received a liver transplant. Specimen: CD8+ T cells from blood, collected before liver transplant. The CDR3 nucleotides read TGTGCCAGCAGTGAAGGACAGGGGGCGTCAGATACGCAGTATTTT. It translates to CASSEGQGASDTQYF.